This TCR beta chain was documented in a study of blood T cell repertoires in COVID-19. The overall study: Italy, Spain and the United States were the sources of the convalescent and acute COVID-19 samples.

In the study's own analysis: Amplified reference gene primers provided the basis for estimating nucleated cell counts. Libraries were prepared by immunoSEQ multiplex PCR; TCRdb keeps only in-frame clonotypes and omits some of them. The V and J calls and the clone size are those of that table, but D and trimming were determined from the DNA. The repertoire consists of about 340,000 clones, with approximately 82% occurring once and the leading ten covering approximately 3.1%. With 1 base removed from V and 6 bases from J, the gap between germline ends came to 9 bases. This CDR3 has 14 residues. Germline V lookup: CDR1 SEHNR, CDR2 FQNEAQ (reference sequence).

Sequenced material: peripheral blood. The sequence derives from a man aged 30 to 45 with active or convalescent COVID-19. V and J are TRBV7-9 and TRBJ2-2; D gene uncertain. The CDR3 region has the DNA TGTGCCAGCAGCTTAGTACGAGGCCCCGGGGAGCTGTTTTTT. Protein product: CASSLVRGPGELFF.